This passage covers 11 T cell receptor beta chains from one sample sequenced in a study of Graves' ophthalmopathy and Graves' hyperthyroidism listed by TCRdb under 2018. Sequencing was carried out with an Illumina HiSeq 2000. For repertoire sequencing, the TCR beta CDR3 regions were amplified from RNA transcripts. HTBI primers and the Qiagen OneStep RT-PCR kit were used in a first-round RT-PCR, which was followed by a second-round multiplex PCR, size selection and purification. TCRdb trimmed public reads at Q25 via fastp, called clones via MiXCR and kept in-frame beta chains. Rows matching on CDR3 protein sequence are summarized as one entry with the most common DNA and genes. Across this sample there are a few hundred thousand distinct CDR3 sequences, with approximately 37% seen only once. The ten biggest clones cover about 4% of the sample. The sample comprised peripheral blood or thyroid tissue (not recorded which). Receptors were obtained from an adult man with Graves' hyperthyroidism.

V usage is TRBV11-1 and J usage is TRBJ2-7; a possible D gene is TRBD2 (6 bases). Germline lookup yields CDR1 SGHAT and CDR2 FQDESV (reference sequence). V was pared by 11 bases and J by 3 bases, with 17 bases between. This CDR3 has 13 amino acids. Here the CDR3 reads CAGRTGGIYEQYF. The CDR3, as DNA: TGTGCCGGACGGACTGGCGGGATCTACGAGCAGTACTTC.

This clonotype was recorded at least ten times. V and J are TRBV27 and TRBJ1-5, with unresolved D. CDR1 and CDR2 from the germline V gene are MNHEY and SMNVEV (reference sequence). V lost 6 bases and J lost 3, with 12 bases in between. CDR3 size: 14 residues. CDR3 protein: CASRPGRANQPQHF. The CDR3 DNA reads TGTGCCAGCAGACCTGGACGGGCCAATCAGCCCCAGCATTTT.

J is TRBJ2-1 and V is TRBV24-1; TRBD1 matches 8 bases. The CDR3 extends over 16 amino acids. The germline gives CDR1 KGHDR, CDR2 SFDVKD. With V trimmed by 4 bases and J by 1 base, 5 bases remained unmatched. The CDR3 bases are TGTGCCACCAGTGAGCCTACAGGGGGGTCCTACAATGAGCAGTTCTTC. It is translated as CATSEPTGGSYNEQFF.

This clonotype was detected a few times. The CDR3 DNA reads as TGTGCCAGCAGTGTTAGGCAGGGGTTGGATACGCAGTATTTT. This translates into CASSVRQGLDTQYF. The V and J genes are TRBV2 and TRBJ2-3; D possibly corresponds to TRBD1 (6 bases). This CDR3 contains 14 residues. Germline V CDR1 and CDR2: SNHLY, FYNNEI. Trimming cost V 4 bases and J 6 bases, with 14 bases left between them. Full variable domain (missing parts from reference TRBV2 and TRBJ2-3): EPEVTQTPSHQVTQMGQEVILRCVPISNHLYFYWYRQILGQKVEFLVSFYNNEISEKSEIFDDQFSVERPDGSNFTLKIRSTKLEDSAMYFCASSVRQGLDTQYFGPGTRLTVL.

As to this clonotype: This CDR3 fails to terminate in the conserved phenylalanine or tryptophan, so it likely reflects a read error. Because the CDR3's place on the DNA is in doubt, the DNA is left out and the CDR3 is given as listed by TCRdb. The chain links TRBV20-1 to TRBJ2-6. The CDR3 numbers 8 amino acids, ends counted. The germline gives CDR1 DFQATT, CDR2 SNEGSKA (reference sequence). The CDR3 loop is CSARSGTS.

This clonotype has at least ten counts. The CDR3 DNA follows: TGTGCCAGCCACAAACCGGGCAACAATTCACCCCTCCACTTT. This translates into CASHKPGNNSPLHF. The V call is TRBV7-2, the J call TRBJ1-6; D call uncertain. This CDR3 is built from 14 residues. The V end lost 8 bases, the J end lost 7 bases, and 15 bases lay between the germline ends. The germline gives CDR1 SGHTA, CDR2 FQGNSA.

In the case of this clonotype: One base away lies a much larger clone, so this may be a sequencing read error. The gene calls are TRBV5-5 and TRBJ2-7; 9 positions agree with TRBD2. Germline V CDR1 and CDR2: SGHKS, YYEKEE (reference sequence). This CDR3 has 15 amino acids. The trim removed 4 bases at V and 4 bases at J, leaving 9 bases unmatched. The CDR3 loop reads CASSARISGGYEQYF. In DNA, the CDR3 is TGTGCCAGCAGCGCGCGCATTAGCGGGGGTTACGAGCAGTACTTC.

A word on this clonotype: An end of the junction does not agree with germline; a read error may underlie this. The V call is TRBV19, the J call TRBJ1-3; D might be TRBD1 (6 bases). From germline, CDR1 is LNHDA and CDR2 SQIVND (reference sequence). This CDR3 is 16 amino acids long. The CDR3 spells CASSLAGAHRGNTVYF. The CDR3 coding sequence is TGTGCCAGTAGTTTGGCAGGGGCCCACCGAGGAAACACCGTATATTTT.

With respect to this clonotype: At one end the junction does not follow the germline gene, possibly because of a read error. The chain employs TRBV7-2 and TRBJ2-3, with 9 nucleotides matching TRBD2. In germline, CDR1 is SGHTA, CDR2 FQGNSA. The CDR3 is 15 amino acids. The chain's CDR3 is CASSVSGRYADKQYF. The CDR3, as DNA: TGTGCCAGCAGCGTTAGCGGGAGATACGCAGATAAGCAGTATTTT. Full variable domain (outside the CDR3, taken from reference TRBV7-2 and TRBJ2-3): GAGVSQSPSNKVTEKGKDVELRCDPISGHTALYWYRQSLGQGLEFLIYFQGNSAPDKSGLPSDRFSAERTGGSVSTLTIQRTQQEDSAVYLCASSVSGRYADKQYFGPGTRLTVL.

This clonotype was seen many times. This chain joins TRBV6-5 and TRBJ2-6; possible D gene TRBD1, 5 bases. Per the germline V gene, CDR1 is MNHEY and CDR2 is SVGAGI. V lost 6 bases and J 1 base, leaving 13 bases between the germline ends. The CDR3 runs 16 residues. CDR3 sequence (DNA): TGTGCCAGCAGCAACCTCAGGGTATCTGGGGCCAACGTCCTGACTTTC. It yields the protein CASSNLRVSGANVLTF.

Of note for this clonotype: A much more abundant neighbour one base away suggests this may be a read error. The J gene is TRBJ1-1, the V gene TRBV12-3 or TRBV12-4; 11 nucleotides agree with TRBD1. Losses at the gene ends were 7 bases for V and 4 bases for J; bases not matched to a gene: 8. This CDR3 contains 15 residues. The CDR3 loop is CASTGTGGPITEAFF. In nucleotides, the CDR3 is TGTGCCAGCACCGGGACAGGGGGGCCGATCACTGAAGCTTTCTTT.